Described below is a single T cell receptor beta chain sequence and its context. The data originate from a study of T cells in localized non-small cell lung cancer. This CDR3 is 11 amino acids long. Assay used: immunoSEQ multiplex PCR; TCRdb lists only in-frame clones, some missing. This table has approximately 21,000 clones, around nine tenths appearing once. This chain joins TRBV21-1 and TRBJ2-7; the D segment call TRBD1 is taken from the table without a DNA check. TRBV21-1 has pseudogene status. The clonotype originates from a woman aged 35-75 years with stage I lung adenocarcinoma. The sample consisted of peripheral blood, taken before any cancer treatment. The CDR3: CASIGLHEQYF. In DNA, the CDR3 is TGTGCCAGCATTGGGCTGCACGAGCAGTACTTC.